Each of the 8 T cell receptor beta chains below was sequenced from the same sample in a study of vaccination effects on CD4 cells after COVID-19. Sequencing was performed with immunoSEQ multiplex PCR; in TCRdb, only in-frame clones are kept and a portion is missing. The profile shows under 35,000 clones, around two thirds of them singletons. Isolation of CD4+ T cells took place after 10 to 11 days of culture. Participants got two doses of BNT162b2 or mRNA-1273 vaccine. These TCRs are of unknown antigen specificity. This material consisted of CD4+ T cells from PBMCs cultured without peptide, taken after COVID-19 vaccination. Receptor source: a human donor who received a COVID-19 vaccine.

The rearrangement joins TRBV9 to TRBJ2-3; 8 positions match TRBD2. Germline values: CDR1 SGDLS, CDR2 YYNGEE. The junction had 4 bases not matched to a gene; V was cut back by 0 bases and J by 1 base. The CDR3 is made up of 16 amino acids. The CDR3, as DNA: TGTGCCAGCAGCGTAGTCGTTAGCGGGGGCACAGATACGCAGTATTTT. Amino acids: CASSVVVSGGTDTQYF.

V and J are TRBV28 and TRBJ1-2, with D tentatively TRBD1 (6 bases). Between the trimmed V and J ends, which lost 8 bases and 8 bases, there was a span of 15 bases. The germline V gene has CDR1 MDHEN and CDR2 SYDVKM. CDR3 size: 12 residues. CDR3 sequence (DNA): TGTGCCAGCCGGGCAGCAGGGGCCGGCTACACCTTC. This codes for CASRAAGAGYTF.

This clone showed up just a few times. J is TRBJ1-3 and V is TRBV28; D is unresolved. This CDR3 region has 14 residues. Trimming shortened V by 3 bases and J by 9 bases, and 15 bases separated the two germline ends. The germline CDR1 and CDR2 sequences are MDHEN and SYDVKM. CDR3 sequence (DNA): TGTGCCAGCAGTTTTAACCCCACCGCGATCACCATATATTTT. It codes for CASSFNPTAITIYF.

The chain recombines TRBV5-1 with TRBJ2-1; TRBD2 matches 10 bases. Germline CDR1 reads SGHRS; CDR2 reads YFSETQ. Trimming cost V 7 bases and J 6 bases; bases outside gene matches: 4. This CDR3 is 13 amino acids long. For the CDR3, the DNA is TGCGCCAGCGGTAAGCGGGAGGGCAATGAGCAGTTCTTC. Translated: CASGKREGNEQFF.

The rearrangement joins TRBV6-1 to TRBJ2-1; 7 nucleotides agree with TRBD2. The germline CDR1 and CDR2 sequences are MNHNS and SASEGT. This CDR3 has 15 residues. V lost 2 bases, J lost 9 bases, and 10 bases stayed unmatched. This CDR3 is CASSELAGVGGEQFF. The DNA of the CDR3 is TGTGCCAGCAGTGAACTTGCGGGAGTGGGGGGTGAGCAGTTCTTC.

In DNA form, the CDR3 reads TGTGCCAGCAGCACGGGGACAGGGGGCCAGTTCTTC. Translating it yields CASSTGTGGQFF. V is TRBV5-5 and J is TRBJ2-1; 12 bases are a match to TRBD1. Germline V gene lookup returns CDR1 SGHKS and CDR2 YYEKEE (reference sequence). The CDR3 is 12 residues long. Germline trimming cut 4 bases from V and 13 bases from J; bases unmatched to any gene: 3.

The sample holds a few counts of this clone. This chain links TRBV5-1 with TRBJ1-1; 7 bases are shared with TRBD1. CDR3 length equals 15 residues. In germline, CDR1 is SGHRS, CDR2 YFSETQ. V trimming: 0 bases; J trimming: 2 bases; junction bases outside the gene matches: 4. CDR3 DNA sequence: TGCGCCAGCAGCTTGGTGAGGGACAGTAACACTGAAGCTTTCTTT. Translation gives CASSLVRDSNTEAFF.

CDR3 sequence (DNA): TGCAGCGATCAAGCGGGGGGGTCTTCGGATACGCAGTATTTT. It translates to CSDQAGGSSDTQYF. The J gene is TRBJ2-3, the V gene TRBV29-1; 10 positions agree with TRBD2. The CDR3 contains 14 residues. CDR1 SQVTM and CDR2 ANQGSEA come from the germline V gene. The J segment lost 6 bases and the V segment lost 7 bases, leaving 10 bases of the junction unmatched.